Listed below are T cell receptor beta chains from one sample, sequenced in a study of T cells after posttransplantation cyclophosphamide. Profiled with immunoSEQ multiplex PCR; TCRdb holds only in-frame clones, not every one. The repertoire includes approximately 21,000 clones, approximately 86% of them detected once, and approximately 2.3% sits in the top ten. Sample: PBMCs, taken around 350 days after allogeneic stem cell transplant with calcineurin inhibitor and methotrexate. All receptors come from a female patient in her 30s who received an allogeneic stem cell transplant from an unrelated donor, was CMV-positive, and had acute and chronic GVHD. Some T cells may originate from the graft donor. CDR3s include the opening cysteine and the closing phenylalanine or tryptophan. The D gene is left open where the match is weak. The size entry is marked missing in some rows and otherwise reads once, few, many or a size class.

clone_size d_call j_call v_call cdr3_nt cdr3_aa
NA NA TRBJ1-1 TRBV7-9 TGTGCCAGTGCGGAACTTTCGGCCACTGAAGCTTTCTTT CASAELSATEAFF
few NA TRBJ1-2 TRBV28 TGTGCCAGCAGTTTAAGACTTTATGGCTACACCTTC CASSLRLYGYTF
NA NA TRBJ2-3 TRBV7-9 TGTGCCAGCAGCTCCGCCCTAGCGTCAGATACGCAGTATTTT CASSSALASDTQYF
NA NA TRBJ1-1 TRBV11-2 TGTGCCAGCAGCTTAGTGCGGGGGGCGGGAGCTTTCTTT CASSLVRGAGAFF
NA NA TRBJ1-5 TRBV30 TGTGCCTGGAGTGTAAACCAGAATCAGCCCCAGCATTTT CAWSVNQNQPQHF
NA TRBD1 TRBJ2-6 TRBV18 TGTGCCAGCTCATCAGACAGGGAGTTTGGGGCCAACGTCCTGACTTTC CASSSDREFGANVLTF
once TRBD2 TRBJ2-7 TRBV6-5 TGTGCCAGCAGAGCGGGAATCTACGAGCAGTACTTC CASRAGIYEQYF
NA NA TRBJ2-1 TRBV5-1 TGCGCCAGCTCGGCCAAAGGGCCACAGGCCGGATACAATGAGCAGTTCTTC CASSAKGPQAGYNEQFF
NA TRBD2 TRBJ2-1 TRBV18 TGTGCCAGCTCCAGGGTAGCGGGGGGCAGCTCCTACAATGAGCAGTTCTTC CASSRVAGGSSYNEQFF
NA TRBD2 TRBJ2-1 TRBV2 TGTGCCAGCAGTCAAAACGGGAGGGATGAGCAGTTCTTC CASSQNGRDEQFF
NA TRBD1 TRBJ2-5 TRBV15 TGTGCCACCAGCGACCGGGACAGGGTTGAGACCCAGTACTTC CATSDRDRVETQYF
NA TRBD2 TRBJ2-5 TRBV7-9 TGTGCCAGCAGCTTAGCCGGGGCTAGCGGGGGACAAGAGACCCAGTACTTC CASSLAGASGGQETQYF
NA TRBD2 TRBJ2-2 TRBV2 TGTGCCAGCAGGGGACTAGCCGGGGAGCTGTTTTTT CASRGLAGELFF
NA TRBD1 TRBJ2-5 TRBV5-6 TGTGCCAGCAGCTTGCAGGGGGCGACAAGAGAGACCCAGTACTTC CASSLQGATRETQYF
NA TRBD1 TRBJ1-1 TRBV5-1 TGCGCCAGCAGCCCGGGACAGATGAACACTGAAGCTTTCTTT CASSPGQMNTEAFF
NA NA TRBJ2-3 TRBV10-3 TGTGCCATCAAGAGGACTACAGACACAGATACGCAGTATTTT CAIKRTTDTDTQYF
NA NA TRBJ1-5 TRBV7-9 TGTGCCAGCAGCTTAGGTCGGGGTCCCTACGGACAGCCCCAGCATTTT CASSLGRGPYGQPQHF
NA TRBD2 TRBJ2-1 TRBV4-1 TGCGCCAGCAGCCAAGTAACTAGCGGCAACAATGAGCAGTTCTTC CASSQVTSGNNEQFF
few TRBD1 TRBJ1-3 TRBV28 TGTGCCAGCACAGGGACAGTCTCTGGAAACACCATATATTTT CASTGTVSGNTIYF
NA TRBD1 TRBJ1-5 TRBV30 TGTGCCTGGAGTGGACAGGGGAATCAGCCCCAGCATTTT CAWSGQGNQPQHF
once TRBD1 TRBJ1-4 TRBV18 TGTGCCAGCTCAGCCGGGACAGGTCCCGAAAAACTGTTTTTT CASSAGTGPEKLFF
NA NA TRBJ1-2 TRBV6-6 TGTGCCACAGACTCAAGGGGTTGGGGCTACACCTTC CATDSRGWGYTF
NA NA TRBJ1-1 TRBV28 TGTGCCAGCAGTCCACCCCGGTGGGACAAGAACACTGAAGCTTTCTTT CASSPPRWDKNTEAFF
NA TRBD1 TRBJ1-1 TRBV12-5 TGTGCTAGTGGTCGGGACAGGGAGTACACTGAAGCTTTCTTT CASGRDREYTEAFF
NA NA TRBJ2-4 TRBV6-1 TGTGCCAGCTGGGCCCTAGCCAAAAACATTCAGTACTTC CASWALAKNIQYF
NA NA TRBJ1-2 TRBV19 TGTGCCAGTAGTATAGGGGCGGGGGCCATTGATGGCTACACCTTC CASSIGAGAIDGYTF
NA TRBD1 TRBJ1-2 TRBV2 TGTGCCAGCAGCGAGTCCGGGACAGGGCGGCCTACGTGGGGTGGCTACACCTTC CASSESGTGRPTWGGYTF
NA TRBD1 TRBJ2-7 TRBV10-1 TGCGCCAGCAGGCCCCACTCTCCGGGACAGGGAGGAGTGGAGCAGTACTTC CASRPHSPGQGGVEQYF
NA NA TRBJ2-3 TRBV27 TGTGCCAGCAGCTTCAGGTCTCTAGATACGCAGTATTTT CASSFRSLDTQYF
NA TRBD1 TRBJ2-7 TRBV2 TGTGCCAGCAGTGAAGCGCTTCAGACAGGGCTGGGCGAGCAGTACTTC CASSEALQTGLGEQYF
NA NA TRBJ1-1 TRBV27 TGTGCCAGCAGTTCCTACACTCGACAGTCTTCGCGCTACACTGAAGCTTTCTTT CASSSYTRQSSRYTEAFF
NA NA TRBJ1-2 TRBV29-1 TGCAGCGTCCCGTGGACCGGGGTTGGTGGCTACACCTTC CSVPWTGVGGYTF
NA TRBD1 TRBJ1-2 TRBV29-1 TGCAGCGGGGTGACAGGGACGTGGGGCTACACCTTC CSGVTGTWGYTF
NA NA TRBJ2-5 TRBV9 TGTGCCAGCAGCGAGGGGGGGGTTTGGCAGGAGACCCAGTACTTC CASSEGGVWQETQYF
few NA TRBJ1-1 TRBV6-6 TGTGCCAGCAGTTACTTCGGGGGTGAAGCTTTCTTT CASSYFGGEAFF
NA TRBD2 TRBJ2-1 TRBV4-3 TGCGCCAGCAGCCAAGGGTCTGGGACTAGTTTCTATGAGCAGTTCTTC CASSQGSGTSFYEQFF
NA TRBD2 TRBJ2-7 TRBV7-3 TGTGCCAGCAGCCAAATAGCGGGAGGCTACGAGCAGTACTTC CASSQIAGGYEQYF
NA TRBD2 TRBJ2-5 TRBV28 TGTGCCAGCACCTGGGGGGGAGAGGGCCGAGAGACCCAGTACTTC CASTWGGEGRETQYF
NA NA TRBJ1-6 TRBV11-2 TGTGCCAGCAGCTTTCAAGCTAGCTCCTATAATTCACCCCTCCACTTT CASSFQASSYNSPLHF
NA TRBD1 TRBJ2-4 TRBV18 TGTGCCAGCTCACCAGGCTCCGGGACAGACAAAAACATTCAGTACTTC CASSPGSGTDKNIQYF
NA TRBD2 TRBJ2-1 TRBV18 TGTGCCAGCTCCCCACCTAGCGGGACGATCAATGAGCAGTTCTTC CASSPPSGTINEQFF
NA NA TRBJ1-3 TRBV30 TGTGCCTGGAGTGCAGTTGGAAACACCATATATTTT CAWSAVGNTIYF
NA NA TRBJ1-1 TRBV7-9 TGTGCCAGCAGCTCGTCGGCGGTGAACACTGAAGCTTTCTTT CASSSSAVNTEAFF
NA TRBD1 TRBJ1-5 TRBV7-2 TGTGCCAGCAGCTTAGTAGGGACAGGGGGCCTCAATCAGCCCCAGCATTTT CASSLVGTGGLNQPQHF